The 20 T cell receptor delta chains below come from one sample, sequenced in a study of DNA immune sequencing with unique molecular identifiers. A 32-plex genomic DNA assay used primers for all 8 TRDV and 4 TRDJ genes. Adapter PCR followed roughly 3 barcoding PCR cycles that attached a 12-nucleotide UMI. TCRdb fed the multiplex PCR reads to CATT. The table includes roughly 4,800 delta-chain clones, roughly 12% detected once. Sequencing was performed on gamma-delta T cells enriched from blood buffy coat, or unenriched PBMCs (not recorded which). The receptor source for this set is a human donor in good health.

Points on this clone: A far larger clone lies a single base away; this is likely a read error. The V gene was left uncalled, and the J gene is TRDJ1; the listed D gene, TRDD3, was not tested against the DNA. The CDR3 is 28 residues long. CDR3 protein: CAYRSVGGGLAYWGIRVSILLCTDKLIF. CDR3 coding DNA: TGTGCTTATAGGAGCGTGGGGGGGGGCCTAGCTTACTGGGGGATACGCGTATCAATCCTCCTTTGCACCGATAAACTCATCTTT.

The chain combines TRDV1 with TRDJ1; 9 nucleotides line up with TRDD3. TCRdb carries no J gene annotation; the J gene was assigned here by matching the DNA with germline. The CDR3 length is 22 residues. V gave up 2 bases and J gave up 0 bases; unmatched junction bases: 22. Looked up from germline, CDR1 is TSWWSYY and CDR2 is QGS. DNA for the CDR3: TGTGCTCTTGGGGAAGTTGAGGGGATTCGCCCACTGGGGGAACTATACACCGATAAACTCATCTTT. This codes for CALGEVEGIRPLGELYTDKLIF.

To note about this clone: The mismatch at residue 12 between this DNA's translation and the TCRdb protein of a much larger clone likely reflects a read error; the protein shown is translated from the DNA. This chain links TRDV2 with TRDJ1, with 9 bases identical to TRDD3. V shed 1 base and J 3 bases; nucleotides not matched to a gene: 11. The CDR3 covers 17 residues. In germline, CDR1 is GEAIGNYY, CDR2 EKD. The CDR3 DNA sequence: TGTGCCTGTGACACTCTGGGGGATGGAAAGTACGCCGATAAACTCATCTTT. It codes for CACDTLGDGKYADKLIF.

Comments on this clone: A far larger clone differs by one base, so this is likely a read error. The chain carries TRDV1 and TRDJ1; 7 nucleotides line up with TRDD3. No J gene is reported in TCRdb; it was inferred here by comparing the DNA with germline. The CDR3 length is 27 residues. Germline CDR1 TSWWSYY, CDR2 QGS. The trim removed 4 bases at V and 4 bases at J, leaving 45 bases unmatched. The CDR3 nucleotides are TGTGCTCTTGGGGTGGATTCCTCGTGCCTACGCCGCTACTGGGGATCAAGCGAGGGAGCCGCGATCGATAAACTCATCTTT. Translating gives CALGVDSSCLRRYWGSSEGAAIDKLIF.

This clone was seen a handful of times. For this DNA, TCRdb reports the protein of a much larger clone, which diverges at residue 3, most likely from a read error; the protein presented here is translated directly from the DNA. The rearrangement links TRDV2 to TRDJ1; TRDD3 matches at 7 bases. CDR1 and CDR2 from the germline V gene are GEAIGNYY and EKD. This CDR3 is 18 amino acids long. The DNA of the CDR3 is TGTGCCCGTGACACCGTAGGAGGTGGGGATATCCGATCCGATAAACTCATCTTT. This translates into CARDTVGGGDIRSDKLIF.

This clone was observed a few times. This chain links TRDV1 with TRDJ1; TRDD3 matches at 11 bases. Germline-derived CDR1 and CDR2 are TSWWSYY and QGS. J gave up 1 base and V 5 bases, and 27 bases lay outside the gene matches. This CDR3 comprises 23 residues. CDR3 protein: CALGIHRTLPTFLWGIPTDKLIF. CDR3 DNA sequence: TGTGCTCTTGGGATACATCGGACCCTTCCTACTTTCCTCTGGGGGATACCCACCGATAAACTCATCTTT.

This clone has a handful of counts. The amino acid sequence in TCRdb belongs to a much larger clone and departs from this DNA's translation at residue 5, likely a sequencing read error; the sequence shown is translated from the DNA. J is TRDJ1 and V is TRDV2; the match to TRDD3 covers 7 bases. This CDR3 spans 15 amino acids. Per germline, CDR1 GEAIGNYY and CDR2 EKD. Germline trimming cut 3 bases from V and 1 base from J; bases unmatched to any gene: 7. The CDR3 nucleotides read TGTGCCTGTGACGCCTTACTGGGGACCACCGATAAACTCATCTTT. As protein: CACDALLGTTDKLIF.

This clone was seen a few times. TCRdb records a much larger clone's protein for this DNA, with a difference at residue 15 that likely arises from a read error; the protein given is the translation of the DNA. The V gene is TRDV2, the J gene TRDJ1; TRDD3 matches 12 bases. The J call may be incorrect, as the DNA end agrees better with TRDJ2. The CDR3 is 16 amino acids. The germline V gene encodes CDR1 GEAIGNYY and CDR2 EKD. This CDR3 is CACDKLGDTQADKLFF. As DNA, the CDR3 is TGTGCCTGTGACAAGCTGGGGGATACGCAGGCCGATAAACTCTTCTTT.

This clone was seen only a few times. The TCRdb protein, from a much larger clone, departs from this DNA's translation at residue 16, likely by read error; the protein shown derives from the DNA. The V gene is TRDV2, the J gene TRDJ1; 13 positions agree with TRDD3. This CDR3 spans 20 amino acids. The V and J ends lost 1 base and 6 bases, in that order; junction bases with no gene match: 19. Germline loops: CDR1 GEAIGNYY, CDR2 EKD. CDR3 DNA: TGTGCCTGTGACACGTTGGGTACTGGGGGATACGCGAGGTCAACCAATAAACTCATCTTT. It encodes CACDTLGTGGYARSTNKLIF.

This clone was counted only a few times. TCRdb lists the protein of a much larger clone for this DNA, which differs at residue 8, so this is likely a read error; the protein given here is translated from the DNA itself. The CDR3 nucleotides are TGTGCCTGTGACAAGCTGGGGGTTACGCAGGCCGATAAACTCATCTTT. It yields the protein CACDKLGVTQADKLIF. J is TRDJ1 and V is TRDV2, with TRDD3 identical over 7 bases. The CDR3 loop spans 16 amino acids. V shed 2 bases, J shed 3 bases, and the junction held 11 bases outside the gene matches. Germline V lookup: CDR1 GEAIGNYY, CDR2 EKD.

This clone has a handful of counts. This may arise from a read error, as a much more abundant clone is one base away. The rearrangement joins TRDV2 to TRDJ1; the D gene is possibly TRDD3 (5 bases). Between the trimmed V and J ends, which lost 0 bases and 0 bases, there was a span of 19 bases. The CDR3 spans 18 residues. The germline V gene has CDR1 GEAIGNYY and CDR2 EKD. CDR3 region: CACDTASCGAPYTDKLIF. In DNA form, the CDR3 reads TGTGCCTGTGACACCGCTAGCTGTGGGGCCCCCTACACCGATAAACTCATCTTT.

This clone was detected many times. The rearrangement joins TRDV1 to TRDJ1; 7 nucleotides match TRDD3. The J gene is not listed in TCRdb, so it was assigned here from a DNA match to germline. CDR1 is TSWWSYY, CDR2 QGS, per germline. The CDR3 is made up of 23 amino acids. After removal of 2 bases from V and 7 bases from J, the junction contained 34 bases not matched to a gene. CDR3 coding DNA: TGTGCTCTTGGGGAATGTATCCCCCCCAGCCTTCTTTCCGTAGCGGGGGATTTGGGTAAACTCATCTTT. This sequence encodes CALGECIPPSLLSVAGDLGKLIF.

This clone was observed a handful of times. TCRdb shows a much larger clone's protein in place of this DNA's translation, and the two differ at residue 15, likely through a read error; the protein shown is translated from the DNA. The rearrangement links TRDV2 to TRDJ1, with 7 bases that match TRDD3. The CDR3 covers 17 residues. In germline, CDR1 is GEAIGNYY, CDR2 EKD. CDR3 nucleotides: TGTGCCTGTGACACCCTCGTGTTGGGGGAGAACACCGATAAATTCATCTTT. It specifies CACDTLVLGENTDKFIF.

This clone came up a few times. The translation of this DNA and the TCRdb protein of a much larger clone differ at residue 7, probably owing to a read error; the protein shown here is translated from the DNA. The chain links TRDV2 to TRDJ3; possible D gene TRDD3, 5 bases. Trimming pared 1 base from V and 0 bases from J, leaving 12 bases between. There are 18 residues in the CDR3. CDR1 and CDR2 from the germline V gene are GEAIGNYY and EKD. The CDR3 DNA reads as TGTGCCTGTGACACTCTACAGGGGAGCTCCTGGGACACCCGACAGATGTTTTTC. As protein: CACDTLQGSSWDTRQMFF.

This clone has more than one count but fewer than ten. TCRdb assigns this DNA the protein of a much larger clone, which departs from its translation at residue 19; this likely reflects a read error, and the protein shown comes from translating the DNA. The chain recombines TRDV2 with TRDJ1, with 8 bases matching TRDD3. The germline V gene encodes CDR1 GEAIGNYY and CDR2 EKD. The CDR3 is made up of 20 amino acids. CDR3 region: CACDTLRVSGGHEYTDKLTF. DNA for the CDR3: TGTGCCTGTGACACCCTGAGGGTTTCTGGGGGACACGAGTACACCGATAAACTCACCTTT.

The called J gene is TRDJ1, whereas the V gene has no call; the D call TRDD3 from the table was never checked on the DNA. The CDR3 totals 17 residues. The CDR3 region has the DNA TGTGCTCTTGGGGATATTGGGGGATACTCTTACACCGATAAACTCATCTTT. Amino acids: CALGDIGGYSYTDKLIF.

In its sample, this clone was seen many times. The chain carries TRDV2 and TRDJ4, with 9 bases that match TRDD3. Germline CDR1 and CDR2: GEAIGNYY and EKD. CDR3 length equals 18 residues. After removal of 0 bases from V and 0 bases from J, the junction contained 13 bases not matched to a gene. The CDR3 DNA follows: TGTGCCTGTGACACCGTTCAGTCAAAGGGGGATACAACCAGACCCCTGATCTTT. Translating gives CACDTVQSKGDTTRPLIF.

This clone has more than one count but fewer than ten. A read error likely explains why the TCRdb protein, taken from a much larger clone, differs from this DNA's translation at residue 6; the protein shown is translated from the DNA. This chain joins TRDV2 and TRDJ3, with 10 nucleotides matching TRDD3. The CDR3 consists of 18 residues. The ends lost 0 bases at V and 2 bases at J; junction bases unmatched: 3. In germline, CDR1 is GEAIGNYY, CDR2 EKD. The CDR3 region is CACDTDGGYTWDTRQMFF. The CDR3 nucleotides read TGTGCCTGTGACACCGATGGGGGATACACCTGGGACACCCGACAGATGTTTTTC.

Note on this clone: TCRdb attributes to this sequence the protein of a much larger clone, which differs from the DNA translation at residue 10; a read error is likely, and the protein displayed is translated from the DNA. V is TRDV2 and J is TRDJ1, with 10 nucleotides matching TRDD3. The CDR3 is made up of 17 amino acids. Germline V gene data show CDR1 as GEAIGNYY and CDR2 as EKD. Trimming cost V 0 bases and J 0 bases; bases outside gene matches: 6. CDR3 sequence: CACDTLTGGSYTDKLIF. The CDR3 DNA is TGTGCCTGTGACACCCTTACTGGGGGATCCTACACCGATAAACTCATCTTT.

The chain employs TRDV1 and TRDJ4; TRDD3 matches at 11 bases. No J segment appears in TCRdb, so it was assigned here by matching the sequence to germline. This CDR3 spans 22 amino acids. Germline values: CDR1 TSWWSYY, CDR2 QGS. V lost 3 bases to trimming and J lost 0 bases; unmatched junction nucleotides: 24. The chain's CDR3 is CALGDYRSLNWGIRGEARPLIF. The CDR3 nucleotides are TGTGCTCTTGGGGACTACCGTTCCTTAAATTGGGGGATACGAGGGGAGGCCAGACCCCTGATCTTT.